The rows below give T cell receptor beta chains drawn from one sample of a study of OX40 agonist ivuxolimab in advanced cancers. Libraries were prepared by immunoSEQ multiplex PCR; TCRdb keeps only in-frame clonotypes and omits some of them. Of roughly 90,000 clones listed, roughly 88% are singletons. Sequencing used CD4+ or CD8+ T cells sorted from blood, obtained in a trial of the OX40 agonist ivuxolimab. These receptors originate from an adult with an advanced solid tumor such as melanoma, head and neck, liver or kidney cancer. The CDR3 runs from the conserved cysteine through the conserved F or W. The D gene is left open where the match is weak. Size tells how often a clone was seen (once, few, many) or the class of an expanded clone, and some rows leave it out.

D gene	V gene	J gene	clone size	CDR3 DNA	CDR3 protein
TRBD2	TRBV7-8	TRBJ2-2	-	TGTGCCAGCAGCCACGGACTAGCGGGATACGCGAACACCGGGGAGCTGTTTTTT	CASSHGLAGYANTGELFF
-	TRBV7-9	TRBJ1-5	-	TGTGCCAGCAGCTTAGCCTCGGGTCAGGTGGCGCAGCCCCAGCATTTT	CASSLASGQVAQPQHF
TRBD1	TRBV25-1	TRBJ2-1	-	TGTGCCACCATAGGACAGGGGACCTCCAATGAGCAGTTCTTC	CATIGQGTSNEQFF
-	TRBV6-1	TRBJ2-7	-	TGTGCCAGCAGTGAAAGGGGGGTCCACGAGCAGTACTTC	CASSERGVHEQYF
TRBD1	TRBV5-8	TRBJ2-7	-	TGTGCCAGCAGTTTACCGGGACAGGTGGACTACGAGCAGTACTTC	CASSLPGQVDYEQYF
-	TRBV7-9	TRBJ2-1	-	TGTGCCAGCAGCTCCGCCCGTGGGCTGGAGCAGTTCTTC	CASSSARGLEQFF
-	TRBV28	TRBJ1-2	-	TGTGCCAGCAGTTCTTCCGGGATTCGAAGTGGCTACACCTTC	CASSSSGIRSGYTF
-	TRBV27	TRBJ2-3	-	TGTGCCAGCAGCATTAACGTCGGAGCGTATACGCAGTATTTT	CASSINVGAYTQYF
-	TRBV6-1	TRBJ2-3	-	TGTGCCAGCAGGATAGATACGCAGTATTTT	CASRIDTQYF
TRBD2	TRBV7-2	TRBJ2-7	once	TGTGCCAGCAGCTTTAGCGGGAGTATCCCCTACGAGCAGTACTTC	CASSFSGSIPYEQYF
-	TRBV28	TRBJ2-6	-	TGTGCCAGCAGTTCCCCTGGGGCCTCTGGGGCCAACGTCCTGACTTTC	CASSSPGASGANVLTF
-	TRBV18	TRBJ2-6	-	TGTGCCAGCTCACCACCGTCTGGGGCCAACGTCCTGACTTTC	CASSPPSGANVLTF
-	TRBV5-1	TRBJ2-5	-	TGCGCCAGCAGCGTTCGGGCAGGGGGACATGGACTAGCACAAGAGACCCAGTACTTC	CASSVRAGGHGLAQETQYF
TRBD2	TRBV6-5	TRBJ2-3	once	TGTGCCAGCAGGGGCTCTAGCGGGATGATAGATACGCAGTATTTT	CASRGSSGMIDTQYF
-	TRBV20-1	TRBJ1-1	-	TGCAGTGCTAGTTACACTGAAGCTTTCTTT	CSASYTEAFF
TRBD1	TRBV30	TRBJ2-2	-	TGTGCCTGGAGTCCGGACAGGCCTTCCACCGGGGAGCTGTTTTTT	CAWSPDRPSTGELFF
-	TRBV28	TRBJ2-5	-	TGTGCCAGCAGTTTAGGCTATCAAGAGACCCAGTACTTC	CASSLGYQETQYF
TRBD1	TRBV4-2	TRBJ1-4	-	TGTGCCAGCGCGACCGGGACAGGGGGCCGTAATGAAAAACTGTTTTTT	CASATGTGGRNEKLFF
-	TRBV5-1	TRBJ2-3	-	TGCGCCAGCAGCCCCGATGACAGAGACACAGATACGCAGTATTTT	CASSPDDRDTDTQYF
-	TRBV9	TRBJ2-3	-	TGTGCCAGCAGCGTAGGGTCTAGCGGCACAGATACGCAGTATTTT	CASSVGSSGTDTQYF
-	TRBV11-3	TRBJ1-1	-	TGTGCCAGCAGCTTAGATAAGCGTACAGAAGCTTTCTTT	CASSLDKRTEAFF
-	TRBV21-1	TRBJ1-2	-	TGTGCCAGCAGTATCGGGGGGAATGGCTACACCTTC	CASSIGGNGYTF
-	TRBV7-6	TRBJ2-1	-	TGTGCCAGCAGCTTAGGGGGTGAGCAGTTCTTC	CASSLGGEQFF
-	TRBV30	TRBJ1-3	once	TGTGCCTGGACAGTCAGCTCTGGAAACACCATATATTTT	CAWTVSSGNTIYF
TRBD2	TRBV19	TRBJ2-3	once	TGTGCCAGTAGTATTTCGGCGGGGGGTAGCACAGATACGCAGTATTTT	CASSISAGGSTDTQYF
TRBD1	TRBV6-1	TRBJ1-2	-	TGTGCCAGCAGCTTGACAGGGGGCTTTTATGGCTACACCTTC	CASSLTGGFYGYTF
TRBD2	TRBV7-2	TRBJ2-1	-	TGTGCCAGCAGCTTTATAGCGGGGGCCTACAATGAGCAGTTCTTC	CASSFIAGAYNEQFF
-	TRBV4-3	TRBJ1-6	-	TGCGCCAGCAGCCAAGCTTACACGGGAGCAGATAATTCACCCCTCCACTTT	CASSQAYTGADNSPLHF
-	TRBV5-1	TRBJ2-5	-	TGCGCCAGCAGCTTGGCCGCAGGGGAGGAGACCCAGTACTTC	CASSLAAGEETQYF
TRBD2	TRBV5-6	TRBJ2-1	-	TGTGCCAGCAGCTTGGCCTTGGGAGGGCCCGGTGAGCAGTTCTTC	CASSLALGGPGEQFF
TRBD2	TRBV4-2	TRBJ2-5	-	TGTGCCAGCAGCCAAGAACGGGTGGCTAGCGGCCAAGAGACCCAGTACTTC	CASSQERVASGQETQYF
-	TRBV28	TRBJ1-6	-	TGTGCCAGCAGTTCCCTCCCCCCGAATTCACCCCTCCACTTT	CASSSLPPNSPLHF
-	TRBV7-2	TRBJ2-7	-	TGTGCCAGCAGCTTAGGTATGGTTCCTACTTACGAGCAGTACTTC	CASSLGMVPTYEQYF
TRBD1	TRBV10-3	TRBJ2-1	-	TGTGCCATTACAGACAGGGGAGGAAATGAGCAGTTCTTC	CAITDRGGNEQFF
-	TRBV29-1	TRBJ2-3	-	TGCAGCGTTGCGCCTGCGGATACGCAGTATTTT	CSVAPADTQYF
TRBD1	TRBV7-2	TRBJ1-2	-	TGTGCCAGCAGCCGACGGGACAGGTCCTATGGCTACACCTTC	CASSRRDRSYGYTF
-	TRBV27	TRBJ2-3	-	TGTGCCAGCAAGTCGCCGGGCACAGATACGCAGTATTTT	CASKSPGTDTQYF
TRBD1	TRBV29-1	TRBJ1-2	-	TGCAGCGTTGGACAGGGGGCGGAGGGCTACACCTTC	CSVGQGAEGYTF
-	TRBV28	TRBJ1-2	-	TGTGCCAGCAGTTTAGATGTATGGGCGAACGGCTACACCTTC	CASSLDVWANGYTF
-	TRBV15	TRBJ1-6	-	TGTGCCACCGGGCCTACCCTGATAAGTAATTCACCCCTCCACTTT	CATGPTLISNSPLHF
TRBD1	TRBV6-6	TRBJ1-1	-	TGTGCCAGCAGGGGGACAGGCAACACTGAAGCTTTCTTT	CASRGTGNTEAFF
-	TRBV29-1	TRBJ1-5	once	TGCAGCGTCTCCGACATGAATCAGCCCCAGCATTTT	CSVSDMNQPQHF
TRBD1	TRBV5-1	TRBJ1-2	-	TGCGCCAGCAGTTCGACCTCAGGGGGCGCAGGGGGCTACACCTTC	CASSSTSGGAGGYTF
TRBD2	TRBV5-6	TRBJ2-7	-	TGTGCCAGCAGCCCTGGGACTAGCGGGATCTACGAGCAGTACTTC	CASSPGTSGIYEQYF
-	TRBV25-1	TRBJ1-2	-	TGTGCCAGCAGTGAATCAGCAGGGATCTATGGCTACACCTTC	CASSESAGIYGYTF
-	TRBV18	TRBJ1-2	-	TGTGCCAGCTCACCGTCCAGGGTAGTTGACTACACCTTC	CASSPSRVVDYTF
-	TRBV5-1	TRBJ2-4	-	TGCGCCAGCAGCTTGGAAGGGGTTGGAAACATTCAGTACTTC	CASSLEGVGNIQYF
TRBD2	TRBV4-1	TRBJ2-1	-	TGCGCCAGCAGCACCCTTCGACTAGCGGGAGGGAGTGAGCAGTTCTTC	CASSTLRLAGGSEQFF
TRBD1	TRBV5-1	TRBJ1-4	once	TGCGCCAGCAGAAGCGGACAGGGTATCCATGAAAAACTGTTTTTT	CASRSGQGIHEKLFF
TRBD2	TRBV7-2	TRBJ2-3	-	TGTGCCAGCAGCCCGCGGACTAGCGGGAGGGGACGGGCAGATACGCAGTATTTT	CASSPRTSGRGRADTQYF
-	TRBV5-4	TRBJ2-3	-	TGTGCCAGCAGCTTGGTCGGGGGTTCAGATACGCAGTATTTT	CASSLVGGSDTQYF
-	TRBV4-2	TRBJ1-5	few	TGTGCCAGCAGCCAAGATCAAGAACCATATAGCAATCAGCCCCAGCATTTT	CASSQDQEPYSNQPQHF
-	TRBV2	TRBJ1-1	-	TGTGCCAGCAGCCAGGGATTGGGCACTGAAGCTTTCTTT	CASSQGLGTEAFF
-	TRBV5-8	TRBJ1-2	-	TGTGCCAGCAGCTTGGTTGATCCAGCCTACGCCTTC	CASSLVDPAYAF
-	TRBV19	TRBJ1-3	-	TGTGCCAGTACCCGGTTGGCAGGGGACTCTGGAAACACCATATATTTT	CASTRLAGDSGNTIYF